Below, 20 T cell receptor beta chains from the same sample are listed, as sequenced in a study of human T cells and chemical hapten exposure. Time point here: patch test 1, 2 weeks after DPC sensitization. Treatment in this sample: therapeutic diphenylcyclopropenone sensitization with weekly scalp DPC. Each CDR3 protein is one row after TCRdb ran MiXCR on the RACE reads. The sample records around 340,000 distinct CDR3 sequences, 6% to 8.5% being singletons. Here the sequenced sample was whole blood, taken in connection with sensitization to the hapten diphenylcyclopropenone (DPC). Every receptor here comes from a woman under 30 with alopecia areata. Some clones in this sample may be carry-over from other donors' samples.

This clonotype has a handful of counts. The genes are TRBV7-2 and TRBJ2-6; D might be TRBD1 (6 bases). Trimming took 2 bases from V and 4 from J, leaving 9 bases between them. This CDR3 comprises 15 residues. Per the germline V gene, CDR1 is SGHTA and CDR2 is FQGNSA. CDR3 protein: CASSLWGPGANVLTF. The CDR3 coding sequence is TGTGCCAGCAGCTTATGGGGGCCCGGGGCCAACGTCCTGACTTTC.

This clonotype was detected many times. The V call is TRBV6-4, the J call TRBJ2-3; 10 positions agree with TRBD1. This CDR3 comprises 15 residues. Germline lookup yields CDR1 MRHNA and CDR2 SNTAGT. Germline trimming cut 0 bases from V and 4 bases from J; bases unmatched to any gene: 1. CDR3 DNA sequence: TGTGCCAGCAGTGACTCGACAGGGGGCGCAGATACGCAGTATTTT. Its protein is CASSDSTGGADTQYF.

This sequence joins TRBV10-3 and TRBJ1-1; 7 nucleotides match TRBD1. V trimming: 7 bases; J trimming: 0 bases; junction bases outside the gene matches: 8. Germline CDR1 and CDR2: ENHRY and SYGVKD. This CDR3 spans 15 amino acids. CDR3 region: CAITTGERMNTEAFF. Here the CDR3 DNA reads TGTGCCATCACAACAGGGGAAAGAATGAACACTGAAGCTTTCTTT.

The gene calls are TRBV6-2 or TRBV6-3 and TRBJ1-2; no clear D gene. The CDR3 runs 12 residues. Trimming pared 6 bases from V and 4 bases from J, leaving 9 bases between. Germline CDR1 and CDR2: MNHEY and SVGEGT. This chain's CDR3 is CASSAQIYGYTF. CDR3 sequence (DNA): TGTGCCAGCAGCGCACAGATCTATGGCTACACCTTC.

This clonotype was seen a single time. The chain links TRBV2 to TRBJ1-2, with 7 bases identical to TRBD1. CDR3 length: 17 amino acids. The germline V gene has CDR1 SNHLY and CDR2 FYNNEI. With 2 bases clipped from V and 4 bases from J, the junction kept 13 bases outside the gene matches. The CDR3 DNA follows: TGTGCCAGCAGTGAAAAGTCCGGGACAGTCTATTTCTATGGCTACACCTTC. Translated: CASSEKSGTVYFYGYTF. Using reference TRBV2 and TRBJ1-2 for the parts outside the CDR3, the full variable domain is EPEVTQTPSHQVTQMGQEVILRCVPISNHLYFYWYRQILGQKVEFLVSFYNNEISEKSEIFDDQFSVERPDGSNFTLKIRSTKLEDSAMYFCASSEKSGTVYFYGYTFGSGTRLTVV.

This clonotype was detected ten times or more. The chain carries TRBV10-2 and TRBJ2-3; D perhaps matches TRBD2 (7 bases). Trimming took off 3 bases at V and 4 bases at J, with 17 bases between the two ends. The CDR3 contains 16 residues. Germline CDR1 reads WSHSY; CDR2 reads SAAADI. The CDR3 DNA sequence: TGCGCCAGCAGTGAAGGGCGGGGGCCCCTCGCAGATACGCAGTATTTT. It codes for CASSEGRGPLADTQYF.

The DNA of the CDR3 is TGTGCCAGCACTAGGGACAGGGGGAGGTCTGAAGCTTTCTTT. The encoded protein is CASTRDRGRSEAFF. The chain employs TRBV6-5 and TRBJ1-1, with 11 bases matching TRBD1. From germline, CDR1 is MNHEY and CDR2 SVGAGI. This CDR3 contains 14 residues. The trim removed 7 bases at V and 6 bases at J, leaving 7 bases unmatched.

This clonotype was counted a few times. The rearrangement uses TRBV7-8 and TRBJ2-2; 10 bases are shared with TRBD2. Germline trimming cut 1 base from V and 4 bases from J; bases unmatched to any gene: 6. Germline V gene data show CDR1 as SGHVS and CDR2 as FQNEAQ. The length of the CDR3 is 17 residues. The CDR3 bases are TGTGCCAGCAGCTTAGTGATAGCGGGGGGTGGCACCGGGGAGCTGTTTTTT. Amino acid sequence: CASSLVIAGGGTGELFF.

J is TRBJ2-6 and V is TRBV4-3; the D is unclear. The V end lost 0 bases, the J end lost 4 bases, and 10 bases lay between the germline ends. The germline V gene encodes CDR1 LGHNA and CDR2 YSLEER. CDR3 length: 16 residues. CDR3 residues: CASSQEASSGANVLTF. The CDR3 DNA reads TGCGCCAGCAGCCAAGAGGCCAGCTCCGGGGCCAACGTCCTGACTTTC.

V gene TRBV13 combines with J gene TRBJ1-4; D might be TRBD1 (6 bases). The V end was cut by 8 bases, the J end by 5 bases, with 21 bases between. Germline CDR1 reads PRHDT; CDR2 reads FYEKMQ (reference sequence). The CDR3 has 16 amino acids. The CDR3 here is CASGGKTGQENEKLFF. In nucleotides, the CDR3 is TGTGCCAGCGGTGGGAAAACGGGACAAGAAAATGAAAAACTGTTTTTT.

Many counts were recorded for this clonotype. This chain connects TRBV12-3 or TRBV12-4 to TRBJ2-3; the D is unclear. V dropped 3 bases and J dropped 0 bases, with 10 bases sitting between them. There are 15 residues in the CDR3. CDR3 sequence (DNA): TGTGCCAGCAGTTTCAACGCCCCTAGCACAGATACGCAGTATTTT. It specifies CASSFNAPSTDTQYF.

The chain couples TRBV28 to TRBJ1-6; 8 nucleotides match TRBD1. With 6 bases clipped from V and 10 bases from J, the junction kept 14 bases outside the gene matches. From germline, CDR1 is MDHEN and CDR2 SYDVKM. The CDR3 consists of 16 residues. DNA for the CDR3: TGTGCCAGCAGCGCGGTCCGACAGGGGCGAGGATCACCCCTCCACTTT. This translates into CASSAVRQGRGSPLHF.

The chain uses TRBV27 and TRBJ2-3; D is unresolved. The CDR3 runs 14 residues. The V and J ends lost 3 bases and 1 base respectively, with 8 bases between them. Germline V gene lookup returns CDR1 MNHEY and CDR2 SMNVEV (reference sequence). The CDR3 loop is CASSFGWGTDTQYF. CDR3 nucleotide sequence: TGTGCCAGCAGTTTTGGGTGGGGCACAGATACGCAGTATTTT.

The table lists this clonotype with many counts. This sequence joins TRBV11-2 and TRBJ1-1; 8 bases line up with TRBD1. Germline V gives CDR1 SGHAT, CDR2 FQNNGV. The CDR3 length is 16 residues. Germline trimming cut 11 bases from V and 0 bases from J; bases unmatched to any gene: 14. The CDR3: CASSFRGTGMNTEAFF. DNA of the CDR3: TGTGCCTCCTCATTTCGGGGGACAGGCATGAACACTGAAGCTTTCTTT.

The chain uses TRBV6-5 and TRBJ1-1; D remains unclear. The V gene's germline CDR1 is MNHEY and CDR2 SVGAGI. This CDR3 comprises 14 residues. Trimming took off 10 bases at V and 2 bases at J, with 17 bases between the two ends. CDR3 in amino acids: CATGRDAGNTEAFF. CDR3 nucleotides: TGTGCCACCGGGAGAGATGCGGGTAACACTGAAGCTTTCTTT.

This clonotype was seen at least ten times. The chain uses TRBV5-1 and TRBJ2-5; weak D call: TRBD1 (6 bases). The V gene's germline CDR1 is SGHRS and CDR2 YFSETQ. Trimming removed 0 bases at V and 0 bases at J, with 12 bases between. CDR3 length: 16 residues. CDR3 in amino acids: CASSLAGVPYQETQYF. The DNA for the CDR3 is TGCGCCAGCAGCTTGGCAGGGGTCCCTTACCAAGAGACCCAGTACTTC. Full variable domain (missing parts from reference TRBV5-1 and TRBJ2-5): KAGVTQTPRYLIKTRGQQVTLSCSPISGHRSVSWYQQTPGQGLQFLFEYFSETQRNKGNFPGRFSGRQFSNSRSEMNVSTLELGDSALYLCASSLAGVPYQETQYFGPGTRLLVL.

This clonotype came up a few times. The rearrangement joins TRBV7-2 to TRBJ2-5; 8 positions agree with TRBD1. The V gene's germline CDR1 is SGHTA and CDR2 FQGNSA. This CDR3 is built from 15 residues. Trimming took 5 bases from V and 10 from J; bases not matched to a gene: 15. CDR3 nucleotides: TGTGCCAGCAGCCCACTGGGGCAGGGGGCCCAAGTCCAGTACTTC. It specifies CASSPLGQGAQVQYF.

This clonotype was counted between two and nine times. The chain uses TRBV7-2 and TRBJ1-2, with D possibly TRBD1 on 6 matching bases. Germline-derived CDR1 and CDR2 are SGHTA and FQGNSA. The V gene lost 1 base and the J gene lost 3 bases, with 18 bases spanning the gap. The length of the CDR3 is 17 residues. CDR3 nucleotide sequence: TGTGCCAGCAGCTTAGATTTGGAACAGGGTAGGGACTATGGCTACACCTTC. This gives the protein CASSLDLEQGRDYGYTF.

Only a few counts were recorded for this clonotype. This sequence joins TRBV5-3 and TRBJ1-1, with a tentative D call TRBD1 (5 bases). TRBV5-3 falls under the ORF class, with uncertain function. CDR3 length equals 13 residues. Trimming pared 4 bases from V and 1 base from J, leaving 8 bases between. CDR3 region: CARSRTQNTEAFF. CDR3 coding DNA: TGTGCCAGAAGCCGGACACAGAACACTGAAGCTTTCTTT.

The sample holds a few counts of this clonotype. The rearrangement uses TRBV2 and TRBJ1-6; the D gene is possibly TRBD1 (5 bases). Germline V gene lookup returns CDR1 SNHLY and CDR2 FYNNEI. The CDR3 covers 13 residues. The CDR3 here is CAGTSDFNSPLHF. The CDR3 nucleotides read TGTGCGGGGACCTCCGATTTTAATTCACCCCTCCACTTT.